The 9 T cell receptor beta chains reported below all come from one sample, sequenced in a study of shared clonotypes between healthy human individuals (TCRdb year 2020). Library prep was done by the immunoSEQ multiplex PCR assay. What TCRdb holds here is the immuneACCESS table cut down to in-frame rearrangements. Part of the clones is not present; checked against another copy, under half of the missing clones reflect an unresolved V gene, and the others are unexplained. For this sample the table gives under 1,100,000 clones, of which 60% to 80% were detected only once. Around 1.4% of the sample is held by the ten biggest clonotypes. The sample taken for sequencing was memory CD4+ T cells sorted from blood. According to the study, the label for this sample's cell subset or site signals: CD45RA-negative fraction. The source of these receptors is a man younger than 35 in good health.

The chain is built from TRBV7-2 and TRBJ1-1, with a tentative D call TRBD1 (5 bases). The V gene's germline CDR1 is SGHTA and CDR2 FQGNSA. There are 14 residues in the CDR3. With 5 bases removed from V and 5 bases from J, the gap between germline ends came to 15 bases. CDR3 residues: CASSRDSLGTEAFF. The DNA of the CDR3 is TGTGCCAGCAGCCGGGACTCGTTGGGGACTGAAGCTTTCTTT. Looking up the rest from reference TRBV7-2 and TRBJ1-1 gives the full variable domain: GAGVSQSPSNKVTEKGKDVELRCDPISGHTALYWYRQSLGQGLEFLIYFQGNSAPDKSGLPSDRFSAERTGGSVSTLTIQRTQQEDSAVYLCASSRDSLGTEAFFGQGTRLTVV.

There are a few counts of this clone. Other DNA sequences in this sample translate to the same CDR3. The chain is built from TRBV7-9 and TRBJ1-2, with 9 bases fitting TRBD1. The CDR3 loop spans 14 amino acids. Germline CDR1 and CDR2: SEHNR and FQNEAQ (reference sequence). V shed 1 base and J 3 bases; nucleotides not matched to a gene: 0. The CDR3 DNA sequence: TGTGCCAGCAGCTTAGGACAGGGGGACTATGGCTACACCTTC. Translated, it gives CASSLGQGDYGYTF.

This clone was observed a single time. The chain is built from TRBV10-3 and TRBJ1-4; 8 bases are shared with TRBD1. Trimming removed 5 bases from V and 4 bases from J; junction bases left unmatched: 6. The CDR3 is 15 residues long. Germline CDR1 reads ENHRY; CDR2 reads SYGVKD. CDR3 coding DNA: TGTGCCATCAGTTCCGGGACAGGCCTTAATGAAAAACTGTTTTTT. Its translation is CAISSGTGLNEKLFF.

The V and J genes are TRBV28 and TRBJ2-4; D tentatively reads TRBD1 or TRBD2 (6 bases each). The CDR3 is 17 residues long. V lost 7 bases and J 2 bases, leaving 21 bases between the germline ends. CDR1 and CDR2 (germline): MDHEN, SYDVKM. The CDR3, as DNA: TGTGCCAGCACCCCGCCGGGGGCCTCGGTATCCAAAAACATTCAGTACTTC. This codes for CASTPPGASVSKNIQYF.

This clone has just a few counts. Other DNA sequences within the sample encode an identical CDR3. The J gene is TRBJ2-2, the V gene TRBV6-6; the D gene is possibly TRBD2 (6 bases). The V end lost 3 bases, the J end lost 5 bases, and 7 bases lay between the germline ends. The germline gives CDR1 MNHNY, CDR2 SVGAGI (reference sequence). CDR3 length equals 13 residues. The CDR3 nucleotides are TGTGCCAGCAGTTATCGGGAGACCGGGGAGCTGTTTTTT. Protein sequence: CASSYRETGELFF.

The CDR3 nucleotides are TGTGCCAGCAGCGTGGAGCCTAGTTTCCATGAGCAGTTCTTC. It yields the protein CASSVEPSFHEQFF. The chain carries TRBV9 and TRBJ2-1; D unclear. The CDR3 runs to 14 residues. The germline gives CDR1 SGDLS, CDR2 YYNGEE. Between the trimmed V and J ends, which lost 2 bases and 8 bases, there was a span of 14 bases.

The chain carries TRBV10-1 and TRBJ1-1; a weak D match, TRBD1 (5 bases). V was trimmed by 3 bases and J by 1 base, leaving 6 bases between them. The CDR3 is made up of 13 amino acids. Germline assignment: CDR1 WNHNN and CDR2 SYGVQD (reference sequence). As DNA, the CDR3 is TGCGCCAGCAGTGACAGGGCGAACACTGAAGCTTTCTTT. Translation: CASSDRANTEAFF.

The CDR3 reads CASPRQGGQTGELFF. The CDR3 DNA reads TGTGCCAGCCCCCGACAGGGAGGTCAGACCGGGGAGCTGTTTTTT. J is TRBJ2-2 and V is TRBV18, with TRBD1 as a possible D gene (7 bases). There are 15 residues in the CDR3. Germline V gene data show CDR1 as KGHSH and CDR2 as LQKENI. Between the trimmed V and J ends, which lost 8 bases and 5 bases, there was a span of 18 bases. Variable domain in full (rest from reference TRBV18 and TRBJ2-2): NAGVMQNPRHLVRRRGQEARLRCSPMKGHSHVYWYRQLPEEGLKFMVYLQKENIIDESGMPKERFSAEFPKEGPSILRIQQVVRGDSAAYFCASPRQGGQTGELFFGEGSRLTVL.

This sequence joins TRBV23-1 and TRBJ2-7; TRBD2 might be the D (5 bases). TRBV23-1 is an ORF; its function is uncertain. The V end lost 4 bases, the J end lost 1 base, and 14 bases lay between the germline ends. CDR3 length equals 15 residues. The CDR3 DNA reads as TGCGCCAGCAGTCGAGGAGGCACGTCTTCCTACGAGCAGTACTTC. As protein: CASSRGGTSSYEQYF.